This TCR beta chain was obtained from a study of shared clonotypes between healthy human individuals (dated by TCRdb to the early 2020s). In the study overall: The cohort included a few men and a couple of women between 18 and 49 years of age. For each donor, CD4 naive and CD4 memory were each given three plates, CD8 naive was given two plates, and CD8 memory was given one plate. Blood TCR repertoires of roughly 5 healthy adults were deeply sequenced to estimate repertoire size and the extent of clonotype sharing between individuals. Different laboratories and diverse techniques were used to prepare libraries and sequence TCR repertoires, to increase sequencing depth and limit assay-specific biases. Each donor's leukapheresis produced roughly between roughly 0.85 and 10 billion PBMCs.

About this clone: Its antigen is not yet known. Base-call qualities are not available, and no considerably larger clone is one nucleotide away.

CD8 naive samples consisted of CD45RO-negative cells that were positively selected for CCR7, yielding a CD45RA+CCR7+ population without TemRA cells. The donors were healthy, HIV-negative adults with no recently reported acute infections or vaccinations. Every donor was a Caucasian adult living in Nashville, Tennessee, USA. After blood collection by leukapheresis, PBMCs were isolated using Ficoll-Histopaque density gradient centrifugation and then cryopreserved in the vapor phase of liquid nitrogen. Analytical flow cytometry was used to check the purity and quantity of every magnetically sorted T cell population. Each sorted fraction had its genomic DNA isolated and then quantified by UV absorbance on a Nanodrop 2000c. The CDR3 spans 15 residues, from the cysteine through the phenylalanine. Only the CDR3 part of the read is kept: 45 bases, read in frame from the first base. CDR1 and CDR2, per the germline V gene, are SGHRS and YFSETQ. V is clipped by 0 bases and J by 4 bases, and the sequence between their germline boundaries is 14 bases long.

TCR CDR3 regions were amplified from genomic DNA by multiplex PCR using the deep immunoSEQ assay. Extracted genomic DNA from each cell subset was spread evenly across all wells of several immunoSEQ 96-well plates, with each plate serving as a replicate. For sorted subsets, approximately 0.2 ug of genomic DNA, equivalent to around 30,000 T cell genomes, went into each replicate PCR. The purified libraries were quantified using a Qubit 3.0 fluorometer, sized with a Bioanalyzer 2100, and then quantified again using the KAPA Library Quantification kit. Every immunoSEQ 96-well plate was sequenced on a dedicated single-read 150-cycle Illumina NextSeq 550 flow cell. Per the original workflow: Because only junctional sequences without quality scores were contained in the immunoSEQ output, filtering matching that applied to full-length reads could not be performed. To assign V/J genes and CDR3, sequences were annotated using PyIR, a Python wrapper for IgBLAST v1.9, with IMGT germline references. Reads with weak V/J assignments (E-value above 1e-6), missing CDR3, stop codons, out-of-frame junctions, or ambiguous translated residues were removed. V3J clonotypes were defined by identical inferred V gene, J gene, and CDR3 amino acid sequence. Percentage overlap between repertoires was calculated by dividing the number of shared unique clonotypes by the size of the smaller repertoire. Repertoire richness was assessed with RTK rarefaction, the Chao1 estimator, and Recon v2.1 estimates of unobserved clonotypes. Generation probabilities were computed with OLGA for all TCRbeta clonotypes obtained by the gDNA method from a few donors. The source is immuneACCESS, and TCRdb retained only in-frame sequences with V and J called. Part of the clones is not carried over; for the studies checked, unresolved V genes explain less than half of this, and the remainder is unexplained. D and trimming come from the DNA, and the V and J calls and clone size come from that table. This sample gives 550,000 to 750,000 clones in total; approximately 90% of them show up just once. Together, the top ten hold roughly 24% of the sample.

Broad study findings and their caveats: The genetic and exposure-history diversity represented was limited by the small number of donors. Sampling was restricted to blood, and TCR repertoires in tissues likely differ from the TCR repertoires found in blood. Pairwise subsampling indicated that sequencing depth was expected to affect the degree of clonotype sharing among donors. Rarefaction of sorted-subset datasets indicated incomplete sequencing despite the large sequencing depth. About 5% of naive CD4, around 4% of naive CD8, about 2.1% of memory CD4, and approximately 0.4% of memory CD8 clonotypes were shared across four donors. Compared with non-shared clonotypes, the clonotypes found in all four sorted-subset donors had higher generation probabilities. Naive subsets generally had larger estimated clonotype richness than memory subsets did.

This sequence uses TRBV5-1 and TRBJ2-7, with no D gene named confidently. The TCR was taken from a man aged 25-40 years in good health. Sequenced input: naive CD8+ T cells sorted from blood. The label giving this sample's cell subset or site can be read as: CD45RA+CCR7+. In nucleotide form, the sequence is TGCGCCAGCAGCTTGGGGTCCTATGGAGCGTACGAGCAGTACTTC. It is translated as CASSLGSYGAYEQYF.